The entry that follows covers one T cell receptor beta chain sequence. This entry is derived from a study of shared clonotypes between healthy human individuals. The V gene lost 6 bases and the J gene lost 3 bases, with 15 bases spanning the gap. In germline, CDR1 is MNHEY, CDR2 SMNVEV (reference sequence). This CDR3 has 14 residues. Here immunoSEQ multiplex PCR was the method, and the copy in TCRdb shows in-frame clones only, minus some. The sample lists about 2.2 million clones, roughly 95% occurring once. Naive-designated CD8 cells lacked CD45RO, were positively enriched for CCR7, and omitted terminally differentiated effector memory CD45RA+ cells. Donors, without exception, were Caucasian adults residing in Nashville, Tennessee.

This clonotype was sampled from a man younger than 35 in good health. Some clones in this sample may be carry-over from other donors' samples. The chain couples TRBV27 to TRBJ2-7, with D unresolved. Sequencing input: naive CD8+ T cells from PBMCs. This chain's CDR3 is CASSRRLGGYEQYF. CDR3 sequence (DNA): TGTGCCAGCAGCCGTCGCTTGGGTGGCTACGAGCAGTACTTC.